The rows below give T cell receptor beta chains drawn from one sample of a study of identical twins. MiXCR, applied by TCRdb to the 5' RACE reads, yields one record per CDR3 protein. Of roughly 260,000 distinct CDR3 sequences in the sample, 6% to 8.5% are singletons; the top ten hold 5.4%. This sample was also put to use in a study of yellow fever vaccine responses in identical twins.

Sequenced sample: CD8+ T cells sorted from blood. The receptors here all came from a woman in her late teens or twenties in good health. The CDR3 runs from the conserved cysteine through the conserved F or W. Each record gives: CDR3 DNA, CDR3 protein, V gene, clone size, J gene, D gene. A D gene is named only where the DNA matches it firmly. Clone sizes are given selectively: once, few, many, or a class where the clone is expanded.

CDR3nt: TGTGCCAGCAGCCCGACACCCCGCGGTGACCCCTACAATGAGCAGTTCTTC; CDR3aa: CASSPTPRGDPYNEQFF; v_gene: TRBV9; abundance: many; j_gene: TRBJ2-1; d_gene: .
CDR3nt: TGTGCCAGCAGCGAAACAGCGGGAGGGCACTACGAGCAGTACTTC; CDR3aa: CASSETAGGHYEQYF; v_gene: TRBV9; abundance: few; j_gene: TRBJ2-7; d_gene: TRBD2
CDR3nt: TGTGCCAGCAGCACAGGGGATACGGGGAATGAGCAGTTCTTC; CDR3aa: CASSTGDTGNEQFF; v_gene: TRBV12-3/TRBV12-4; abundance: many; j_gene: TRBJ2-1; d_gene: TRBD1
CDR3nt: TGTGCCAGCAGCTTAGGACAGAGGAACACTGAAGCTTTCTTT; CDR3aa: CASSLGQRNTEAFF; v_gene: TRBV11-1; abundance: .; j_gene: TRBJ1-1; d_gene: .
CDR3nt: TGTGCCAGCACGTTAGGCGGGTTGGTTACTGAAGCTTTCTTT; CDR3aa: CASTLGGLVTEAFF; v_gene: TRBV3-1; abundance: few; j_gene: TRBJ1-1; d_gene: .
CDR3nt: TGTGCCAGCAGCCCGTGGGCTATGGGCGATGAGCAGTTCTTC; CDR3aa: CASSPWAMGDEQFF; v_gene: TRBV27; abundance: few; j_gene: TRBJ2-1; d_gene: .
CDR3nt: TGTGCCAGCAGCAAAGACCGGGAAAAAGAGACCCAGTACTTC; CDR3aa: CASSKDREKETQYF; v_gene: TRBV7-6; abundance: .; j_gene: TRBJ2-5; d_gene: .
CDR3nt: TGTGCCAGCAGCTTAACCCTCTCTCGGAGTGAGCAGTTCTTC; CDR3aa: CASSLTLSRSEQFF; v_gene: TRBV7-9; abundance: .; j_gene: TRBJ2-1; d_gene: .
CDR3nt: TGTGCCAGCAGCTCCCCCCAGGGGCAGGGCACTGAAGCTTTCTTT; CDR3aa: CASSSPQGQGTEAFF; v_gene: TRBV7-9; abundance: many; j_gene: TRBJ1-1; d_gene: .
CDR3nt: TGTGCCAGCAGCTTGGCACTCGTCGGCTACACCTTC; CDR3aa: CASSLALVGYTF; v_gene: TRBV5-8; abundance: few; j_gene: TRBJ1-2; d_gene: .
CDR3nt: TGTGCCAGCAGTGAATATAGGCAGGGGTTGGAGACCCAGTACTTC; CDR3aa: CASSEYRQGLETQYF; v_gene: TRBV25-1; abundance: many; j_gene: TRBJ2-5; d_gene: .
CDR3nt: TGTGCCAGCAGCCCCGATGTCAGGCCTAATGAAAAACTGTTTTTT; CDR3aa: CASSPDVRPNEKLFF; v_gene: TRBV7-6; abundance: many; j_gene: TRBJ1-4; d_gene: .
CDR3nt: TGTGCCAGCAGCCAAGAGGACCTAATCGGAAACTATGGCTACACCTTC; CDR3aa: CASSQEDLIGNYGYTF; v_gene: TRBV4-2; abundance: many; j_gene: TRBJ1-2; d_gene: .
CDR3nt: TGCAGTGCCACGACTAGCGGGGAGGAGGGCTTCGGTCATGCAGATACGCAGTATTTT; CDR3aa: CSATTSGEEGFGHADTQYF; v_gene: TRBV20-1; abundance: .; j_gene: TRBJ2-3; d_gene: TRBD2
CDR3nt: TGTGCCAGCCAATGGACCCAGAACACCGGGGAGCTGTTTTTT; CDR3aa: CASQWTQNTGELFF; v_gene: TRBV2; abundance: few; j_gene: TRBJ2-2; d_gene: .
CDR3nt: TGCAGTGCTAGGCCCCTTGACACTACAACTAATAAAAAACTGTTTTTT; CDR3aa: CSARPLDTTTNKKLFF; v_gene: TRBV20-1; abundance: .; j_gene: TRBJ1-4; d_gene: .
CDR3nt: TGTGCCAGCAGCGCCGGGTCCGGCACCTACGAGCAGTACTTC; CDR3aa: CASSAGSGTYEQYF; v_gene: TRBV5-6; abundance: .; j_gene: TRBJ2-7; d_gene: .
CDR3nt: TGCGCCAGCAGCCTCGCTTACATCTCCTACGAGCAGTACTTC; CDR3aa: CASSLAYISYEQYF; v_gene: TRBV4-1; abundance: .; j_gene: TRBJ2-7; d_gene: .
CDR3nt: TGCAGCGTTGTGGAATATAGCAATCAGCCCCAGCATTTT; CDR3aa: CSVVEYSNQPQHF; v_gene: TRBV29-1; abundance: .; j_gene: TRBJ1-5; d_gene: .
CDR3nt: TGTGCCAGCAGCTTAATACTAGCTAATGAGCAGTTCTTC; CDR3aa: CASSLILANEQFF; v_gene: TRBV7-9; abundance: few; j_gene: TRBJ2-1; d_gene: .
CDR3nt: TGCGCCAGCAGCCAGGGATCCGGGACAGGGGGCGGATTGAGCACCGGGGAGCTGTTTTTT; CDR3aa: CASSQGSGTGGGLSTGELFF; v_gene: TRBV4-1; abundance: .; j_gene: TRBJ2-2; d_gene: TRBD1
CDR3nt: TGTGCCATCAGTAACAGGGCCAATTCACCCCTCCACTTT; CDR3aa: CAISNRANSPLHF; v_gene: TRBV10-3; abundance: many; j_gene: TRBJ1-6; d_gene: .
CDR3nt: TGTGCCAGCAGTTTAATGTCACCTAATACTAACTATGGCTACACCTTC; CDR3aa: CASSLMSPNTNYGYTF; v_gene: TRBV12-3/TRBV12-4; abundance: few; j_gene: TRBJ1-2; d_gene: .
CDR3nt: TGTGCCAGCAGTGCCACTTCGAGCTCCTACGAGCAGTACTTC; CDR3aa: CASSATSSSYEQYF; v_gene: TRBV6-1; abundance: few; j_gene: TRBJ2-7; d_gene: .